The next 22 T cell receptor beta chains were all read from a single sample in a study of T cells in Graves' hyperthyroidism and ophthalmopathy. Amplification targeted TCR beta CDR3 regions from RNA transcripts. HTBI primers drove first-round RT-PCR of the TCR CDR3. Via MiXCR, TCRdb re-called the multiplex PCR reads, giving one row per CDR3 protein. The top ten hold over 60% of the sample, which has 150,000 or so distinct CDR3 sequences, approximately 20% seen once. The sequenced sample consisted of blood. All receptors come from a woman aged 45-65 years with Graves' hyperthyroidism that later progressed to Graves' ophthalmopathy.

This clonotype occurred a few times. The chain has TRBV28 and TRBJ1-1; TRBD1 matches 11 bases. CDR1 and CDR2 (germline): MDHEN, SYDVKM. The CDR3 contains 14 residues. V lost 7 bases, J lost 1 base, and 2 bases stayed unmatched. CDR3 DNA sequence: TGTGCCAGCATGGGACAGGGGGGGAACACTGAAGCTTTCTTT. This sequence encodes CASMGQGGNTEAFF.

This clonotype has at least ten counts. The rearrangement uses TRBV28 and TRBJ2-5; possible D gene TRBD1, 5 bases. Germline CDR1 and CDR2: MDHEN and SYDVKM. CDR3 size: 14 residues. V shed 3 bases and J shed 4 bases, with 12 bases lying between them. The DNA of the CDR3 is TGTGCCAGCAGTTTTTACAGGATGGGAGAGACCCAGTACTTC. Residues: CASSFYRMGETQYF.

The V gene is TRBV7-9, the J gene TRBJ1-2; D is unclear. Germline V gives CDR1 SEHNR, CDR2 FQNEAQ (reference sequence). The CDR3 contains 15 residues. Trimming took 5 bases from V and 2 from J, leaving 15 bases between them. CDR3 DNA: TGTGCCAGCAGCATCCCGACGGCAGCCAACTATGGCTACACCTTC. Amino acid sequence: CASSIPTAANYGYTF.

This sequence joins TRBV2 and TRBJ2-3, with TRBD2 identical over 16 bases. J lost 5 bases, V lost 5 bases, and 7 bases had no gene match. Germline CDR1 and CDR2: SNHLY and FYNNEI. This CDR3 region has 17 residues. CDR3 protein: CASSPGTSGGAGDTQYF. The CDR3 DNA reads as TGTGCCAGCAGTCCGGGGACTAGCGGGGGGGCCGGAGATACGCAGTATTTT. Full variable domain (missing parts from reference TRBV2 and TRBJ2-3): EPEVTQTPSHQVTQMGQEVILRCVPISNHLYFYWYRQILGQKVEFLVSFYNNEISEKSEIFDDQFSVERPDGSNFTLKIRSTKLEDSAMYFCASSPGTSGGAGDTQYFGPGTRLTVL.

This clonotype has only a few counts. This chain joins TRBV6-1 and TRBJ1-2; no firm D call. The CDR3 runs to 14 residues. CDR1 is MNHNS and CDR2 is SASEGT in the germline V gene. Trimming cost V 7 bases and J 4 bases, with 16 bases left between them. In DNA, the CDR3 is TGTGCCAGCACCAGATCGGACGGATCCTATGGCTACACCTTC. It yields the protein CASTRSDGSYGYTF.

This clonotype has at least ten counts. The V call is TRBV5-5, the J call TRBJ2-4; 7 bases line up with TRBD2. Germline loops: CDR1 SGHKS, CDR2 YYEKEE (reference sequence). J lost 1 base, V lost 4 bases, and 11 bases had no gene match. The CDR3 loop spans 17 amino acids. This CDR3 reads CASSGWGLLGAKNIQYF. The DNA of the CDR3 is TGTGCCAGCAGCGGTTGGGGACTACTTGGGGCCAAAAACATTCAGTACTTC.

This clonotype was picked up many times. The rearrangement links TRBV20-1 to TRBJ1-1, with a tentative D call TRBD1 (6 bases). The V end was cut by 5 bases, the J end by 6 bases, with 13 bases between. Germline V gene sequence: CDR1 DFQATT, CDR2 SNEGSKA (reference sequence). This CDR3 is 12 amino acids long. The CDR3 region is CSARRGDPEAFF. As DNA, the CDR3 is TGCAGTGCTCGGAGGGGGGACCCTGAAGCTTTCTTT.

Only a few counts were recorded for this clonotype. CDR3 bases: TGTGCCAGCAGCCAGTCAGGCGAGCAGTACTTC. This gives the protein CASSQSGEQYF. This chain connects TRBV9 to TRBJ2-7; D remains unclear. The V and J ends lost 4 bases and 6 bases respectively, with 8 bases between them. CDR3 size: 11 residues. Germline CDR1 reads SGDLS; CDR2 reads YYNGEE.

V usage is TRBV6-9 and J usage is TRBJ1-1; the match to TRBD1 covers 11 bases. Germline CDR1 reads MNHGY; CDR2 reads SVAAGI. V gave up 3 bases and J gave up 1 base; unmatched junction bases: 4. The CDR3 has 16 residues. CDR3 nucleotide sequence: TGTGCCAGCAGTTACCAGGGACAGGGGGGGAACACTGAAGCTTTCTTT. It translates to CASSYQGQGGNTEAFF.

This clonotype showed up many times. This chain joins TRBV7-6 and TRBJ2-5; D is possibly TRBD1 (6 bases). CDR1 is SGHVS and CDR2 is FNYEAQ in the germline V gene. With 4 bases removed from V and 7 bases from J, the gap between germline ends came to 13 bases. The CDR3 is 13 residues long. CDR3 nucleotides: TGTGCCAGCAGCTCCACAGGGATGGGGACCCAGTACTTC. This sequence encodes CASSSTGMGTQYF.

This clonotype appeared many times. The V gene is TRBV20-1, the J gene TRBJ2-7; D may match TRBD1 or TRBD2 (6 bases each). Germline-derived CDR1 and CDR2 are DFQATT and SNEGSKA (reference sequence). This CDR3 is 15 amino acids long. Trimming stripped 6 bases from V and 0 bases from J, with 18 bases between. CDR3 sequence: CSASVGGGNSYEQYF. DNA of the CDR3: TGCAGTGCCTCTGTCGGAGGGGGGAACTCCTACGAGCAGTACTTC.

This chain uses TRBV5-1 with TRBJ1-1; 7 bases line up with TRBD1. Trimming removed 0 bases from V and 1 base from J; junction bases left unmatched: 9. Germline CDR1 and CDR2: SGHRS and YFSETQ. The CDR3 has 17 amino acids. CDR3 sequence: CASSLAVNRGRNTEAFF. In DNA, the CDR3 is TGCGCCAGCAGCTTGGCGGTTAACAGGGGCCGGAACACTGAAGCTTTCTTT.

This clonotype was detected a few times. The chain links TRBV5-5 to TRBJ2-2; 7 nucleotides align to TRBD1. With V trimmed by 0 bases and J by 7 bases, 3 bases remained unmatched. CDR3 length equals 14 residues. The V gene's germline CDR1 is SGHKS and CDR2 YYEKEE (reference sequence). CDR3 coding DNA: TGTGCCAGCAGCTTGGTGGCAGGGGGCGGGGAGCTGTTTTTT. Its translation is CASSLVAGGGELFF.

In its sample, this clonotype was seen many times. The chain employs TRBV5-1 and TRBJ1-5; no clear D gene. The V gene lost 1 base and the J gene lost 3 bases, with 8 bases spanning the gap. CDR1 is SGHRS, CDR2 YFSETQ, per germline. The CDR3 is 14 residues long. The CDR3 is CASSLTQINQPQHF. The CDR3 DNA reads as TGCGCCAGCAGCTTGACGCAGATCAATCAGCCCCAGCATTTT.

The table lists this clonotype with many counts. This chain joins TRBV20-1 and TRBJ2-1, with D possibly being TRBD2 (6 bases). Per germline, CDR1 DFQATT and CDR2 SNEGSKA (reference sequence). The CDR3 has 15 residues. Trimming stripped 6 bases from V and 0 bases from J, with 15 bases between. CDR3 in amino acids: CSATIAVSSYNEQFF. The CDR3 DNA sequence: TGCAGTGCCACCATAGCGGTGAGCTCCTACAATGAGCAGTTCTTC.

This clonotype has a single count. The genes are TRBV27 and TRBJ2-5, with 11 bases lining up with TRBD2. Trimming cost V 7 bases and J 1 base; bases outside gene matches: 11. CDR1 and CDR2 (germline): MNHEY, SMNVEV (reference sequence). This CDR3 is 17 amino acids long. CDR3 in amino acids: CASTQRGLAGFQETQYF. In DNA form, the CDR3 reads TGTGCCAGCACCCAGCGCGGACTAGCGGGCTTCCAAGAGACCCAGTACTTC.

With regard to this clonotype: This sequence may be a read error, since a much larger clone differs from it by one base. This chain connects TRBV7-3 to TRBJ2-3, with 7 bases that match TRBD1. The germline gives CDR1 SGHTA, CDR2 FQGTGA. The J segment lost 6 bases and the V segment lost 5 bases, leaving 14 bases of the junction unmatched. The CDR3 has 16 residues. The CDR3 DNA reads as TGTGCCAGCAGCGCTGGGACAGTCACCTGCGGGGATACGCAGTATTTT. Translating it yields CASSAGTVTCGDTQYF.

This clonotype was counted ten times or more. The CDR3 region has the DNA TGTGCCAGCAGGACAGGGGGCACCTATGGCTACACCTTC. Residues: CASRTGGTYGYTF. J is TRBJ1-2 and V is TRBV2, with 10 bases that match TRBD1. This CDR3 has 13 amino acids. Losses at the gene ends were 6 bases for V and 4 bases for J; bases not matched to a gene: 2. Germline V gene lookup returns CDR1 SNHLY and CDR2 FYNNEI.

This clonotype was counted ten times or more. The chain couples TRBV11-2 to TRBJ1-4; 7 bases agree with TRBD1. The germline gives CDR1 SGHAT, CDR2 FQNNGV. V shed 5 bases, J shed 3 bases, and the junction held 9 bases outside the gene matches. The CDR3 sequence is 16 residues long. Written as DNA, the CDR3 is TGTGCCAGCAGCACAAGACAGGGTGCAGCTAATGAAAAACTGTTTTTT. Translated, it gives CASSTRQGAANEKLFF.

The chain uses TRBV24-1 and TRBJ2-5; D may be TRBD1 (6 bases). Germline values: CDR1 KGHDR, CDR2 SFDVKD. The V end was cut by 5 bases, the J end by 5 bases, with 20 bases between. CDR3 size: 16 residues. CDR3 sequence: CATSAPQGASGETQYF. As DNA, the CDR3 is TGTGCCACCAGTGCCCCACAGGGAGCTTCGGGGGAGACCCAGTACTTC.

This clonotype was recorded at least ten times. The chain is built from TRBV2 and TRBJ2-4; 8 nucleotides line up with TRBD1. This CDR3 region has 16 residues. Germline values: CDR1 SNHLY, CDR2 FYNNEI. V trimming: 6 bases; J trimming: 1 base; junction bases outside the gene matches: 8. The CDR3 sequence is CASRDQGARAKNIQYF. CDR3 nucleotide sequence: TGTGCCAGCAGGGATCAGGGGGCGAGGGCCAAAAACATTCAGTACTTC.

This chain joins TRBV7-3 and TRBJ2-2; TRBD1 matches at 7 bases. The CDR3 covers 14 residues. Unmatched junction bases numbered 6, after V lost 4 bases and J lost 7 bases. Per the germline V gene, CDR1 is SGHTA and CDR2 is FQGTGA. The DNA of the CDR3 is TGTGCCAGCAGCTCGACAGGGATTGGCGGGGAGCTGTTTTTT. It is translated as CASSSTGIGGELFF.